Listed here are 4 T cell receptor beta chains from one sample, sequenced in a study of T cells in narcolepsy. The method was immunoSEQ multiplex PCR; TCRdb's version includes in-frame clones alone and lacks a portion of them. The table lists some 1,700 clones, around 25% of them singletons, with 12% to 15% in the top ten. No antigens are known for them. The sequenced material came from cultured CD4+ T cells from cerebrospinal fluid. These TCRs come from a human donor with narcolepsy.

The DNA for the CDR3 is TGTGCCAGCAGCCCTGACACCGGGGAGCTGTTTTTT. As protein: CASSPDTGELFF. The chain combines TRBV11-2 with TRBJ2-2; no firm D call. V lost 5 bases and J lost 3, with 4 bases in between. CDR1 is SGHAT and CDR2 is FQNNGV in the germline V gene. This CDR3 spans 12 amino acids.

The rearrangement joins TRBV7-2 to TRBJ1-1; D possibly corresponds to TRBD1 (5 bases). The V end lost 2 bases, the J end lost 3 bases, and 10 bases lay between the germline ends. Germline lookup yields CDR1 SGHTA and CDR2 FQGNSA. CDR3 length: 14 amino acids. The CDR3 bases are TGTGCCAGCAGCTTACCCGACAGTTACACTGAAGCTTTCTTT. It encodes CASSLPDSYTEAFF.

The genes are TRBV7-3 and TRBJ2-3; 8 bases align to TRBD1. The V gene end was trimmed by 10 bases and the J gene end by 4 bases; junction bases not matched to a gene: 7. There are 13 residues in the CDR3. Looked up from germline, CDR1 is SGHTA and CDR2 is FQGTGA. CDR3 in DNA: TGTGCCACAAGACAGGGGAGTGCAGATACGCAGTATTTT. It codes for CATRQGSADTQYF.

This clone is medium-sized in the sample. This chain joins TRBV5-1 and TRBJ1-4; D is uncertain. The germline gives CDR1 SGHRS, CDR2 YFSETQ. The CDR3 loop spans 15 amino acids. V lost 4 bases and J lost 5, with 15 bases in between. The CDR3 is CASSLGPGDNEKLFF. CDR3 in DNA: TGCGCCAGCAGCCTTGGCCCGGGCGACAATGAAAAACTGTTTTTT.